This paragraph reports one T cell receptor (beta chain). TCR sequencing used cDNA made by reverse transcription of extracted RNA. Produced via immunoSEQ multiplex PCR; TCRdb's table is partial and in-frame only. The profile shows around 140,000 clones, approximately 90% of them singletons. This sample stems from a study of CD8+ T cells in alopecia areata. Treatment described: oral pan-JAK inhibitor, 5-10 mg twice daily. The CDR3 is 17 residues long. Trimming removed 1 base at V and 8 bases at J, with 21 bases between. Germline V gene data show CDR1 as MGHRA and CDR2 as YSYEKL. This rearrangement joins TRBV4-1 to TRBJ2-1, with D perhaps being TRBD1 or TRBD2 (6 bases each). The TCR sequence derives from a human donor with alopecia areata. The sequences come from CD8+ T cells sorted from blood, collected at week 4, from a patient treated with tofacitinib. CDR3 DNA: TGCGCCAGCAGCCAAGTAAGCGCGGGAAGGGGGAGTTATGAGCAGTTCTTC. This sequence encodes CASSQVSAGRGSYEQFF.